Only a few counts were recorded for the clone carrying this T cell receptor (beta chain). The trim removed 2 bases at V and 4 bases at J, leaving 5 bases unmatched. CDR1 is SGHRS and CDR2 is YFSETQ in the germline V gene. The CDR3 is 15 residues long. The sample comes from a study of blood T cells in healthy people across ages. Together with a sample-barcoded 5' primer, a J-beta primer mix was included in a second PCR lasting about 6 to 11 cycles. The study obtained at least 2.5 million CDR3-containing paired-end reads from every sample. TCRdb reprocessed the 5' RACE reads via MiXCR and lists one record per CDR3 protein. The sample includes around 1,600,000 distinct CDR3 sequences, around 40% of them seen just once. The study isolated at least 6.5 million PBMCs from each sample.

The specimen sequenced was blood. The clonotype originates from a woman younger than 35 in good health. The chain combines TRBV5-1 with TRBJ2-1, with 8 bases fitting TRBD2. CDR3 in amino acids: CASSFTSGDYNEQFF. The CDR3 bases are TGCGCCAGCAGCTTCACTAGCGGAGATTACAATGAGCAGTTCTTC.